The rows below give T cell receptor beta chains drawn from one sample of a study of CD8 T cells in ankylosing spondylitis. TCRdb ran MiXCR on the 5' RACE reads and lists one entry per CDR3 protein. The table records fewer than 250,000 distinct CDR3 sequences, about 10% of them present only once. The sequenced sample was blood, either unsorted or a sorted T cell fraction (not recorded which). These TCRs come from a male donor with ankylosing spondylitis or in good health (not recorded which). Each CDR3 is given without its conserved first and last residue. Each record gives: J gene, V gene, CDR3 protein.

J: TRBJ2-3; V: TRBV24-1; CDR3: ATSAGQRSTDTQY
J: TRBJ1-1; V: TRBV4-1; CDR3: ASSQEYQTAAGGQGTEAF
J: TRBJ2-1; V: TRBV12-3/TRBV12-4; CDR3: ASSSNYNEQF
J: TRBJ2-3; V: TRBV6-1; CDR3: ASRTRSYTDTQY
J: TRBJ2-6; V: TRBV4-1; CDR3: ASSRGIAGQVLSGANVLT
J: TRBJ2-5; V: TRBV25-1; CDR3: ASVLAGETQY
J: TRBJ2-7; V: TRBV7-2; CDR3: ASSLAGYGQY
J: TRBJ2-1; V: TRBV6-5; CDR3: ASSPPGLKGIGWQQF
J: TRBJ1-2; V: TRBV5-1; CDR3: ASSPNDRKGISYT
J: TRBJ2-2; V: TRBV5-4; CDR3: ASSLVPAAGELF
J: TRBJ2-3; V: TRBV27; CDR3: ASSFQGGSGTDTQY
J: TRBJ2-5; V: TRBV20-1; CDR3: SARGTLSGETQY
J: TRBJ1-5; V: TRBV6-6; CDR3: ASSATQFEPQH
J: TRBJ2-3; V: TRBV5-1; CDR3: ASSGQGTGGRPDTQY
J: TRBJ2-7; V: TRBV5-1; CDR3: ASSLGGDLGSQY
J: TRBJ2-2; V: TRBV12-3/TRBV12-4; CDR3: ASSSPGGFTGELF
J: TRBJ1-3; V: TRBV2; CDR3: ASRAALLGNTIY
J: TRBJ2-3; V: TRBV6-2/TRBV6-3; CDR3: ASSYSGDTQY
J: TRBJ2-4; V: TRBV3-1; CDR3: ASSQENVSIQY
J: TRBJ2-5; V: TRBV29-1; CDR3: SVEDLRRGRIQETQY
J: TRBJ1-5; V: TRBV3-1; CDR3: ASSQVVNQPQH
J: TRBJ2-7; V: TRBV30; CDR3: AWDGGRREQY
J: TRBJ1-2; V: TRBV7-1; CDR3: ASSPPDPYYGYT
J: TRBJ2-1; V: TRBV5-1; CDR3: ASSLGPDRGGDEQF
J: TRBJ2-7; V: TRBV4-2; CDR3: ASSPGHSSYEQY
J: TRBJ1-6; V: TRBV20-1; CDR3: SARRQLDNSPLH
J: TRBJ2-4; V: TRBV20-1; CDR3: SALKRSQNIQY
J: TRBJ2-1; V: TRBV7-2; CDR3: ASSLVASGFSYNEQF
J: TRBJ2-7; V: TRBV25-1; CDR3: ASSEPGTGTEQY
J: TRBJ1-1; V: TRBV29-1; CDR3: SVAPVPIVEAF